The clone carrying this T cell receptor (gamma chain) has a handful of counts. Its target is not known. This sample was taken from a study of Vδ1+ human thymocytes. The CDR3 runs 18 residues. The V gene end was trimmed by 0 bases and the J gene end by 0 bases; junction bases not matched to a gene: 10. Germline lookup yields CDR1 GITISATS and CDR2 ISYDGTV (reference sequence). RNA was extracted from the cells and then reverse transcribed. Pooled V-gene forward primers with one constant-region reverse primer generated the CDR3 amplicons by multiplex PCR. TCRdb repeated clone calling on the multiplex PCR reads with CATT. The data show roughly 9,300 gamma-chain clones, with around three fifths seen just once and approximately 1.3% held by the top ten. Thymocytes were sorted as CD3+ TCRVdelta1+ TCRVdelta2- after alphabeta T cell depletion. Findings and limits, study-wide: Highly polyclonal TRG and TRD repertoires with Gaussian CDR3 length distributions appeared in thymus. About 20% of thymic delta-chain sequences were Vdelta2, with few Vdelta3, unlike blood Vdelta1+ controls.

V and J are TRGV9 and TRGJP2. This clonotype originated in a girl under three years old who had congenital heart surgery. The sample was Vdelta1+ gamma-delta thymocytes from the thymus. Indicated subset: FACS-sorted CD3+ TCRalphabeta- TCRVdelta1+ TCRVdelta2- thymocytes. The CDR3 loop reads CALWEVRRIYSSDWIKTF. The CDR3 nucleotides are TGTGCCTTGTGGGAGGTGCGCCGCATTTATAGTAGTGATTGGATCAAGACGTTT.